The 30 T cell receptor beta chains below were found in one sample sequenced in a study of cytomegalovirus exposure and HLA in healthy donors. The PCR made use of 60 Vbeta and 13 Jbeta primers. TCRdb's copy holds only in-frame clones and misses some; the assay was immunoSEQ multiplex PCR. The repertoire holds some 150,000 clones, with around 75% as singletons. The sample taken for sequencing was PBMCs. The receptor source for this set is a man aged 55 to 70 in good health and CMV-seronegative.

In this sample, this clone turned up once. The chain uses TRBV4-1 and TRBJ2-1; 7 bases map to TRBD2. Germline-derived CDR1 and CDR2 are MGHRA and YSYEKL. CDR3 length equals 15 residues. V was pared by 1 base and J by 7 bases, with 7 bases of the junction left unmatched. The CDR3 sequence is CASSQAREIRNEQFF. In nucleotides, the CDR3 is TGCGCCAGCAGCCAAGCGCGGGAGATTAGGAATGAGCAGTTCTTC.

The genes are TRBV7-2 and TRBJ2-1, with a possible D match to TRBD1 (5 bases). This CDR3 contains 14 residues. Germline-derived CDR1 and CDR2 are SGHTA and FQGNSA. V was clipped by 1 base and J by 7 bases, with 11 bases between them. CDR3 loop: CASSLGLSGNEQFF. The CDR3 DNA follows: TGTGCCAGCAGCTTAGGCCTTTCAGGGAATGAGCAGTTCTTC.

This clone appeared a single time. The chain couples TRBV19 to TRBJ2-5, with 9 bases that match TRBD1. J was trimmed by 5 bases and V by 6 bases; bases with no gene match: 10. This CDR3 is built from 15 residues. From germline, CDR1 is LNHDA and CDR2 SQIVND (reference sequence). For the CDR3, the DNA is TGTGCCAGTAGCCCGATAACAGGGGGCAGCGAGACCCAGTACTTC. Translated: CASSPITGGSETQYF.

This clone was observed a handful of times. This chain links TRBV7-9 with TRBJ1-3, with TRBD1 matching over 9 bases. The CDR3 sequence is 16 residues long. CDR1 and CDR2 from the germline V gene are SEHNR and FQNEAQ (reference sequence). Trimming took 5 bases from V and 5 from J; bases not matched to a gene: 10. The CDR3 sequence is CASSLTPGTGRNTIYF. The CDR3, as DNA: TGTGCCAGCAGCCTAACACCCGGGACAGGGCGAAACACCATATATTTT.

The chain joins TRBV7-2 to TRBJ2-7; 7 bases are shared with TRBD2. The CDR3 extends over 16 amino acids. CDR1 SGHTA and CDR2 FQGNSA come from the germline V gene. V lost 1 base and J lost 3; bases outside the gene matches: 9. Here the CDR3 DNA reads TGTGCCAGCAGCTTAGGGTCGGTAGCTAGCGGCTACGAGCAGTACTTC. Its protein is CASSLGSVASGYEQYF.

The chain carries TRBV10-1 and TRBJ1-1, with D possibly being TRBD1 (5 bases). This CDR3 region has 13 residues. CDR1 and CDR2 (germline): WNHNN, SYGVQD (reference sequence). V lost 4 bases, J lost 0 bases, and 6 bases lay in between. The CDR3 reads CASSGQLNTEAFF. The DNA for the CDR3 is TGCGCCAGCAGTGGACAGTTGAACACTGAAGCTTTCTTT.

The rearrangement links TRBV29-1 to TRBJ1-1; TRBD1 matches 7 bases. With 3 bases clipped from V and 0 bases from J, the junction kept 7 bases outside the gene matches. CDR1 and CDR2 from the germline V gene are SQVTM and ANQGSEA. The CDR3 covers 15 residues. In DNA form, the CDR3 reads TGCAGCGTTGACAGAGGCGACAGGGTGAACACTGAAGCTTTCTTT. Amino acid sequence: CSVDRGDRVNTEAFF.

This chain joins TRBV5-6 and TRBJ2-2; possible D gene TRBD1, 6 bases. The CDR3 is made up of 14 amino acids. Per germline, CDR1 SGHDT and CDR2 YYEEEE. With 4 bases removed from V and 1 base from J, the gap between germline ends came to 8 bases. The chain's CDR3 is CASSTGQNTGELFF. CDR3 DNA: TGTGCCAGCAGCACGGGACAGAACACCGGGGAGCTGTTTTTT.

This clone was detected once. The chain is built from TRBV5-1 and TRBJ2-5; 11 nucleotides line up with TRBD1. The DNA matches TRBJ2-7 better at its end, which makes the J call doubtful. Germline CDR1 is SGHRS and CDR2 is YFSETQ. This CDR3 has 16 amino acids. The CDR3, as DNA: TGCGCCAGCAGCTCCCTCCCCGGGACAGGGGGTGACGAGCAGTACTTC. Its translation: CASSSLPGTGGDEQYF.

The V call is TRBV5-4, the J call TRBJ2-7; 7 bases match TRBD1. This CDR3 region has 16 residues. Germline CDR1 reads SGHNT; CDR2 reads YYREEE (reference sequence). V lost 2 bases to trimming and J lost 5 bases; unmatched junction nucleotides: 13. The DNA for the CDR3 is TGTGCCAGCAGCTTCGACCCGACAGGGTTAGGGGACGAGCAGTACTTC. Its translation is CASSFDPTGLGDEQYF. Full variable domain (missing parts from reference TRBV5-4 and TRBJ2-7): ETGVTQSPTHLIKTRGQQVTLRCSSQSGHNTVSWYQQALGQGPQFIFQYYREEENGRGNFPPRFSGLQFPNYSSELNVNALELDDSALYLCASSFDPTGLGDEQYFGPGTRLTVT.

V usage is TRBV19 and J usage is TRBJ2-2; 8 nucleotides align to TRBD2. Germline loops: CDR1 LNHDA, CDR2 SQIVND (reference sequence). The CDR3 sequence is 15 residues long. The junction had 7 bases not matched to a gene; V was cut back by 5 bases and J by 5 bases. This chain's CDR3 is CASSERLAYTGELFF. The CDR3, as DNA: TGTGCCAGTAGTGAAAGACTAGCGTATACCGGGGAGCTGTTTTTT.

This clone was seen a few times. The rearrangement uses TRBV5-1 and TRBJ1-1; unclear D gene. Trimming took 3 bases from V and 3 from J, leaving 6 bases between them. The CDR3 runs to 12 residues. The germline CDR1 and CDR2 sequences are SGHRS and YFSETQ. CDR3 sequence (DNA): TGCGCCAGCAGCTCGCAGGACACTGAAGCTTTCTTT. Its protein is CASSSQDTEAFF.

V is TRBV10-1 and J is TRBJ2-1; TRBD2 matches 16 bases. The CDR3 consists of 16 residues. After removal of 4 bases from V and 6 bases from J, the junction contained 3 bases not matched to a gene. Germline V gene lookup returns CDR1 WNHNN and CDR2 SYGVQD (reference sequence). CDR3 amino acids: CASSVGTSGRANEQFF. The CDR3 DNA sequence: TGCGCCAGCAGTGTAGGGACTAGCGGGAGGGCCAATGAGCAGTTCTTC.

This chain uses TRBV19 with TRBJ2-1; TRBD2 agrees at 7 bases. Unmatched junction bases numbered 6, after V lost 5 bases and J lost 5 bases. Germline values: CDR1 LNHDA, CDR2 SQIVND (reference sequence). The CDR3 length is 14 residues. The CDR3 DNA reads TGTGCCAGTAGTCGCGGGAGAGGAAACAATGAGCAGTTCTTC. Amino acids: CASSRGRGNNEQFF.

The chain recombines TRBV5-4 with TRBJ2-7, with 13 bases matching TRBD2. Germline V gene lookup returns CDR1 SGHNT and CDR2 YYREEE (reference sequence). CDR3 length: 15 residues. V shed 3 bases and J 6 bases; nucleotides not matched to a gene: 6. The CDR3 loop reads CASSSWTSGRPEQYF. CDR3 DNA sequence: TGTGCCAGCAGCTCGTGGACTAGCGGGAGACCCGAGCAGTACTTC.

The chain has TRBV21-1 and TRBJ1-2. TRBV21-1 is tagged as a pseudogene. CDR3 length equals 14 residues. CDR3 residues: CASSKKGRDYGYTF. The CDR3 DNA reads TGTGCCAGCAGCAAAAAAGGGAGGGACTATGGCTACACCTTC.

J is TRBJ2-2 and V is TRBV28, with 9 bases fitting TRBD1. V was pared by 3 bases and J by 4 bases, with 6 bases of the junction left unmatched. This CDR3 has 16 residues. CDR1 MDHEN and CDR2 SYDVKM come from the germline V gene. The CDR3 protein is CASSFGDRALTGELFF. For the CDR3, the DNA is TGTGCCAGCAGTTTTGGGGACAGGGCGCTCACCGGGGAGCTGTTTTTT.

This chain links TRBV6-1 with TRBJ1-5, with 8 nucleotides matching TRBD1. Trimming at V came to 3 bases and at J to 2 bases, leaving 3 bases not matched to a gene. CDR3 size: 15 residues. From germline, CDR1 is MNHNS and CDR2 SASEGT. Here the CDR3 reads CASSDRGRGNQPQHF. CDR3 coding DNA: TGTGCCAGCAGTGACAGGGGGCGCGGCAATCAGCCCCAGCATTTT.

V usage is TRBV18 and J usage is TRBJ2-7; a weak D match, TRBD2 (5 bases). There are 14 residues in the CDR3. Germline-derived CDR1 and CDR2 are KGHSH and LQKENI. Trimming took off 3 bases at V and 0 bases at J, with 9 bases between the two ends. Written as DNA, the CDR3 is TGTGCCAGCTCACCCGGCGGGTCCTCCTACGAGCAGTACTTC. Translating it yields CASSPGGSSYEQYF. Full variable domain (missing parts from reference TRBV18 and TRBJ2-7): NAGVMQNPRHLVRRRGQEARLRCSPMKGHSHVYWYRQLPEEGLKFMVYLQKENIIDESGMPKERFSAEFPKEGPSILRIQQVVRGDSAAYFCASSPGGSSYEQYFGPGTRLTVT.

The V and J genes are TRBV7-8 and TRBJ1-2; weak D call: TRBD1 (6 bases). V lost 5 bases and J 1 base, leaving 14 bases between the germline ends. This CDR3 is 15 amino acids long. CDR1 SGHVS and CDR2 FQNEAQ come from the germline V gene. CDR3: CASSPGTRNNYGYTF. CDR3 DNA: TGTGCCAGCAGCCCAGGGACACGGAATAACTATGGCTACACCTTC.

The CDR3 DNA reads as TGTGCCAGCAGCTTAGATCGGACTCCCAATGAGCAGTTCTTC. This gives the protein CASSLDRTPNEQFF. V usage is TRBV7-2 and J usage is TRBJ2-1; D possibly corresponds to TRBD2 (5 bases). CDR3 length: 14 amino acids. V was shortened by 1 base and J by 6 bases, with 10 bases between the two germline ends. Per germline, CDR1 SGHTA and CDR2 FQGNSA.

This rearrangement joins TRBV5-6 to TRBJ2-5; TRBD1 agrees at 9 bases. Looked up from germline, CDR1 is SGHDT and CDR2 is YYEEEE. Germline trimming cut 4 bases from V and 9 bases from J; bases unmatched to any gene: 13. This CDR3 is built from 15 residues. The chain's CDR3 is CASSRYRDREVAQYF. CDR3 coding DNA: TGTGCCAGCAGCCGGTACCGGGACAGGGAGGTTGCCCAGTACTTC.

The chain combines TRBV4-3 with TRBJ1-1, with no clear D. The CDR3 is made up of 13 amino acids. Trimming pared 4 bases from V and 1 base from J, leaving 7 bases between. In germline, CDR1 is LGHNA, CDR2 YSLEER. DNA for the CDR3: TGCGCCAGCAGCCCCCAGGCGAACACTGAAGCTTTCTTT. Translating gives CASSPQANTEAFF.

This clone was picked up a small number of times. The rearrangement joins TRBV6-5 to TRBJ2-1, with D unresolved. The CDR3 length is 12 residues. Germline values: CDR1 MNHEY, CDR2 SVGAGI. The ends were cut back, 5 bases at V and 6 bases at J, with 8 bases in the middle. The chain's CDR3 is CASSTPGNEQFF. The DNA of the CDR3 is TGTGCCAGCAGTACACCAGGCAATGAGCAGTTCTTC.

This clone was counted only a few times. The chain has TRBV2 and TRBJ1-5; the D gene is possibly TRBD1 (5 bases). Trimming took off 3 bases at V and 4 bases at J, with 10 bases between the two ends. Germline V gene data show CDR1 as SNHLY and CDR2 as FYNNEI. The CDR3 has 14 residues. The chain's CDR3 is CASSDFTGNQPQHF. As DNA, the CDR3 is TGTGCCAGCAGTGATTTCACAGGAAATCAGCCCCAGCATTTT.

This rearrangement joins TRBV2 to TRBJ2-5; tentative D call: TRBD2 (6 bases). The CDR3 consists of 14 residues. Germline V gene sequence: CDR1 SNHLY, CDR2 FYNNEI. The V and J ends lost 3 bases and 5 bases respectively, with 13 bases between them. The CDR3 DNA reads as TGTGCCAGCAGTGAGAAGACGGGGGAGGAGACCCAGTACTTC. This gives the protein CASSEKTGEETQYF.

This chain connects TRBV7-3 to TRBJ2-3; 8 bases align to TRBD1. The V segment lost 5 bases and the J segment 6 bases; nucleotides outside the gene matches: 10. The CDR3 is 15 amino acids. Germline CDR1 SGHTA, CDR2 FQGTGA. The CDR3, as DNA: TGTGCCAGCAGCCCAGGGACAGGAGTGGTGGATACGCAGTATTTT. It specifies CASSPGTGVVDTQYF.

CDR3: CASSVLTGTQPQHF. The CDR3 coding sequence is TGTGCCAGTAGTGTCCTAACAGGGACTCAGCCCCAGCATTTT. V is TRBV19 and J is TRBJ1-5; TRBD1 might be the D (6 bases). Trimming cost V 5 bases and J 6 bases, with 14 bases left between them. The CDR3 consists of 14 residues. CDR1 LNHDA and CDR2 SQIVND come from the germline V gene (reference sequence).

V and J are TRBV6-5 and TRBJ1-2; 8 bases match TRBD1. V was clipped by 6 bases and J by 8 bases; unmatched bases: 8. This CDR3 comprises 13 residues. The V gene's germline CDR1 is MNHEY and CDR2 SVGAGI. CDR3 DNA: TGTGCCAGCAGAGGACAGGGCCGTGAGGGCTACACCTTC. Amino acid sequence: CASRGQGREGYTF.

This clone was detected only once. In DNA form, the CDR3 reads TGTGCCTGCACCCAAGGGGGACTATCCACAGATACGCAGTATTTT. Translation: CACTQGGLSTDTQYF. This chain joins TRBV30 and TRBJ2-3, with D maybe TRBD2 (7 bases). The CDR3 runs 15 residues. The V end was cut by 6 bases, the J end by 2 bases, with 18 bases between. The V gene's germline CDR1 is GTSNPN and CDR2 SVGIG (reference sequence).